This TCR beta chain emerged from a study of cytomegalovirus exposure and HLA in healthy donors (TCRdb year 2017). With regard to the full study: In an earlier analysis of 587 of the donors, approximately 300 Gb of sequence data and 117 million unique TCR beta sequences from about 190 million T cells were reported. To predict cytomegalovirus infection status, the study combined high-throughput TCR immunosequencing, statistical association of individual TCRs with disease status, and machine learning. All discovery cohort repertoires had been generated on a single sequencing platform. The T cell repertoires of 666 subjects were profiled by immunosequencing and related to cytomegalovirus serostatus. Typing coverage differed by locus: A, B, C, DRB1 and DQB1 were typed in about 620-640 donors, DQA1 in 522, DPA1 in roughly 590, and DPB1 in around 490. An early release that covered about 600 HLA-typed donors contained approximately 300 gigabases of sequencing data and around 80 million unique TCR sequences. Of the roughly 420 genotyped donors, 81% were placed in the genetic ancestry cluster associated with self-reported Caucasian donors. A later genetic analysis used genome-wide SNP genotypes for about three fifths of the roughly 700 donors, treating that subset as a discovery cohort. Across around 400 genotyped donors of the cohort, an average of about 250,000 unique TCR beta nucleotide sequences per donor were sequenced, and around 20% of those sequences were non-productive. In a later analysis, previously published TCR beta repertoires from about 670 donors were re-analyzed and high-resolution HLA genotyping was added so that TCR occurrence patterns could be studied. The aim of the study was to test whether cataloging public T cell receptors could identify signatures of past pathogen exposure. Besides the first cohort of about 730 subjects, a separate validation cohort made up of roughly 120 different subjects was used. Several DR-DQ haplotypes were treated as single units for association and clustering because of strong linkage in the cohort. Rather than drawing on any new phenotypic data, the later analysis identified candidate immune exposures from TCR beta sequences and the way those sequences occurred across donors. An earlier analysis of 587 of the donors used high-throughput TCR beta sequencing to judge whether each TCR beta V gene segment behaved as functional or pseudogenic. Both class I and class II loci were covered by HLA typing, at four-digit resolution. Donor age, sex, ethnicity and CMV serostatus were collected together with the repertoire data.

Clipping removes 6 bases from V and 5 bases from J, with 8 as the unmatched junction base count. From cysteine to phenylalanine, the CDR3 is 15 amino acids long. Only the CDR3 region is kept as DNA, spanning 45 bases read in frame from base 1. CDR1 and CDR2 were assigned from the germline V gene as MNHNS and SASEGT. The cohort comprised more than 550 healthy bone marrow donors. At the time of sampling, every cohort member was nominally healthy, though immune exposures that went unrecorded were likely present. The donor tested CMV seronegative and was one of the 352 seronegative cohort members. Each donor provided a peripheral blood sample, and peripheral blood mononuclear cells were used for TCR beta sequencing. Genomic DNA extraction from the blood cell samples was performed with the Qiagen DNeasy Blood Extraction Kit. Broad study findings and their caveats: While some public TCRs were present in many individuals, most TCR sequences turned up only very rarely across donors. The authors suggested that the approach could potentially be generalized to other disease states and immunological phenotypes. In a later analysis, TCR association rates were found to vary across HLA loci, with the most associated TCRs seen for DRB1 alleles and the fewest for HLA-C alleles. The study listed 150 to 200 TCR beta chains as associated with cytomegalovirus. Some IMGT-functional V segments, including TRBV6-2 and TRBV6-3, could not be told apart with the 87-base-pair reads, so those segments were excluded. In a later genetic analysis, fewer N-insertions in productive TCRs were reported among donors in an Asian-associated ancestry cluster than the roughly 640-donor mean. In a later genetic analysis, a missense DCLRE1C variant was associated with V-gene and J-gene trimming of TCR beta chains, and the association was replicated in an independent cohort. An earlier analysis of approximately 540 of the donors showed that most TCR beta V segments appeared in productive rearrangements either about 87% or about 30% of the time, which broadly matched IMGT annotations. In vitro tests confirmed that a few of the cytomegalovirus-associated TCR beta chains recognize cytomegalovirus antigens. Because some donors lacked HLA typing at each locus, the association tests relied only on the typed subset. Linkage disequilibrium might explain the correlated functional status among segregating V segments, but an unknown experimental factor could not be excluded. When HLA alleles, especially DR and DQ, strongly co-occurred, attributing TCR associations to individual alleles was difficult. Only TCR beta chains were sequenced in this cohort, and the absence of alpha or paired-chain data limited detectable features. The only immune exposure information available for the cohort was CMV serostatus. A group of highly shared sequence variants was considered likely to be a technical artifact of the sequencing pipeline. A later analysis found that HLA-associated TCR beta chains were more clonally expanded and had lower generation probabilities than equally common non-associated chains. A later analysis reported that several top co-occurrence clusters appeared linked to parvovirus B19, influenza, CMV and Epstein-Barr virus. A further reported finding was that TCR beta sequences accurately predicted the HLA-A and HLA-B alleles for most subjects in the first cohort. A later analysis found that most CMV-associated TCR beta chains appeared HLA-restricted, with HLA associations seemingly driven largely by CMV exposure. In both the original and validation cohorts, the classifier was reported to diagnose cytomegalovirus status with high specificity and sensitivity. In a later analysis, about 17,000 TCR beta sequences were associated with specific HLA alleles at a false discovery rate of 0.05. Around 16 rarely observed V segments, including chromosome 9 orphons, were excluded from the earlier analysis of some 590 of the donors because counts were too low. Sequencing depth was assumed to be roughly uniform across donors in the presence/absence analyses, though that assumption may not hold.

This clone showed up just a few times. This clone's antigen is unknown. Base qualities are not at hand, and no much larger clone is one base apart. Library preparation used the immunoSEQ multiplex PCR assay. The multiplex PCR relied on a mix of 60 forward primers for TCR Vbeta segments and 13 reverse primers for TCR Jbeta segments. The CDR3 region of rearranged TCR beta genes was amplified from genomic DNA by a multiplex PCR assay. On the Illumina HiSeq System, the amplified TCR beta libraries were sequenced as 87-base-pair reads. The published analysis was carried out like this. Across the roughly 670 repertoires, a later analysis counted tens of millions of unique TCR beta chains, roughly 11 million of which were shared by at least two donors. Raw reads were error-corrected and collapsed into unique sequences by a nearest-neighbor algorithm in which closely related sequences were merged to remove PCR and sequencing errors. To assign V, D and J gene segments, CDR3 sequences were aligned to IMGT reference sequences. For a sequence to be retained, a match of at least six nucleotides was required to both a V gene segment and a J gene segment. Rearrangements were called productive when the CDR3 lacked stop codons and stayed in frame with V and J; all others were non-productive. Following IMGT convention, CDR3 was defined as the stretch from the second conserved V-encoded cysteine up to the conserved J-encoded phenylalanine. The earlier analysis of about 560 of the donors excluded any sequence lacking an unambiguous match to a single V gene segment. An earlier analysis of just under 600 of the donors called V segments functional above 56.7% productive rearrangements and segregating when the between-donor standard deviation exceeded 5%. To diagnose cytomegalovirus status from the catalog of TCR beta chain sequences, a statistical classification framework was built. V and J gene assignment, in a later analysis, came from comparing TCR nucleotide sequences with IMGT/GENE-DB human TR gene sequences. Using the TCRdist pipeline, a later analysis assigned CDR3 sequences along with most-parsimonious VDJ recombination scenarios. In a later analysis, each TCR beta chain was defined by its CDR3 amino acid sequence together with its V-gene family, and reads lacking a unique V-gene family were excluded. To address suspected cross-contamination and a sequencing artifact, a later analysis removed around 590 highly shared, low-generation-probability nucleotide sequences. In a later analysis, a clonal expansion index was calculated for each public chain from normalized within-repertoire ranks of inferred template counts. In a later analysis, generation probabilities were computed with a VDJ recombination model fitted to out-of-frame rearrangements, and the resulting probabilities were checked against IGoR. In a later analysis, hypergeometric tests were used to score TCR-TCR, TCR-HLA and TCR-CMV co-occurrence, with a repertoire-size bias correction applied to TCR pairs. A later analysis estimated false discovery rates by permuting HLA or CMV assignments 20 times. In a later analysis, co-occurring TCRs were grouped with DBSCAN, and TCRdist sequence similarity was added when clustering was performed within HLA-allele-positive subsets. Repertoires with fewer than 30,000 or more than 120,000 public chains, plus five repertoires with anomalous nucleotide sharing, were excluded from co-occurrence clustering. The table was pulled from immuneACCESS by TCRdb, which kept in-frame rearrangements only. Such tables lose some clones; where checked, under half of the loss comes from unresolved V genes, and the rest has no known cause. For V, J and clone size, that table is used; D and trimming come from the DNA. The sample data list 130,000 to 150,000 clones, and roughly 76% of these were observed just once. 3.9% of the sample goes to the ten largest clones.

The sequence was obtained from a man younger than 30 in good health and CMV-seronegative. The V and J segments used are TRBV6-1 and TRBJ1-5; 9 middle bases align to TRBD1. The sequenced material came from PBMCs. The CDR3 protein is CASSMGQGTDQPQHF. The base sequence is TGTGCCAGCAGCATGGGACAGGGCACCGATCAGCCCCAGCATTTT.